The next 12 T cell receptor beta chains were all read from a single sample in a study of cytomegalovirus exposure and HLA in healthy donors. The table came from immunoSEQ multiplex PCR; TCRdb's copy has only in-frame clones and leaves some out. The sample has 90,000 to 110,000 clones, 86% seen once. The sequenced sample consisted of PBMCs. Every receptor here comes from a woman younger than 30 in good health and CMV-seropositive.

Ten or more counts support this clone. CDR3 nucleotide sequence: TGTGCCAGCAGTTCCCATCTCCTGCTAGGCTACACCTTC. It specifies CASSSHLLLGYTF. The J gene is TRBJ1-2, the V gene TRBV27; D uncertain. Trimming removed 4 bases from V and 8 bases from J, with 14 bases in between. This CDR3 has 13 residues. CDR1 is MNHEY, CDR2 SMNVEV, per germline (reference sequence).

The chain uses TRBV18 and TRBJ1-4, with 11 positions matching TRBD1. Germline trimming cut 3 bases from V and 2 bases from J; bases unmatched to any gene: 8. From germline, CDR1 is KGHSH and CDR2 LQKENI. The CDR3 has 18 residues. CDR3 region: CASSPRTGGFSTNEKLFF. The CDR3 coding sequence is TGTGCCAGCTCACCTCGGACAGGGGGCTTCTCGACTAATGAAAAACTGTTTTTT.

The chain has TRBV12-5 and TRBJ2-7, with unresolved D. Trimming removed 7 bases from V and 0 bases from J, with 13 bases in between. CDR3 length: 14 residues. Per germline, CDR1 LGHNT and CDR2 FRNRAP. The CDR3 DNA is TGTGCTAGTGCCAGCGCACTGAGCTCCTACGAGCAGTACTTC. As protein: CASASALSSYEQYF. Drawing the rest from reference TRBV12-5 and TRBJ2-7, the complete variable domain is DARVTQTPRHKVTEMGQEVTMRCQPILGHNTVFWYRQTMMQGLELLAYFRNRAPLDDSGMPKDRFSAEMPDATLATLKIQPSEPRDSAVYFCASASALSSYEQYFGPGTRLTVT.

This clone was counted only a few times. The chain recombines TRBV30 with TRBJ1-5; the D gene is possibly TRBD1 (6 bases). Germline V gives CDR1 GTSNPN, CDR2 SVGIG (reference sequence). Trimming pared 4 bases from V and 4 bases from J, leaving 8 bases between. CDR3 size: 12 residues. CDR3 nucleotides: TGTGCCTGGAAAAGGGGGAATCAGCCCCAGCATTTT. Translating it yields CAWKRGNQPQHF.

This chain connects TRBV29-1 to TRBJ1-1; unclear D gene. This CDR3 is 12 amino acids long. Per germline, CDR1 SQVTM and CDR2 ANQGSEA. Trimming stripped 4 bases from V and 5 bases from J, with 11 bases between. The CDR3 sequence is CSVAERRTEAFF. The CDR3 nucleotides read TGCAGCGTTGCAGAAAGGAGGACTGAAGCTTTCTTT.

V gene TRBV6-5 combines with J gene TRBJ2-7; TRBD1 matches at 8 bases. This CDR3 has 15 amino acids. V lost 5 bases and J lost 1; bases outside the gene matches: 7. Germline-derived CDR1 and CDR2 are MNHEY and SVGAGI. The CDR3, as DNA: TGTGCCAGCAGTCCCCCAGGGGGCCGGTCCTACGAGCAGTACTTC. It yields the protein CASSPPGGRSYEQYF.

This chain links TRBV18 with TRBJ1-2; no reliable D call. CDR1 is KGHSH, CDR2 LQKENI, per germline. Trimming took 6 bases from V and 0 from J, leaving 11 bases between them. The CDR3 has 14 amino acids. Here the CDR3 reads CASSPENSNYGYTF. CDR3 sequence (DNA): TGTGCCAGCTCCCCGGAGAATTCTAACTATGGCTACACCTTC.

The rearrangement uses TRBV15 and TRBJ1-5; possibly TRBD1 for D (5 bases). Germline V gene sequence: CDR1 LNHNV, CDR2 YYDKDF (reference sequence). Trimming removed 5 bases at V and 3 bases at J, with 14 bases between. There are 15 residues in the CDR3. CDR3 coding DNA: TGTGCCACCAGCCCAAATCGACAGTACAATCAGCCCCAGCATTTT. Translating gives CATSPNRQYNQPQHF.

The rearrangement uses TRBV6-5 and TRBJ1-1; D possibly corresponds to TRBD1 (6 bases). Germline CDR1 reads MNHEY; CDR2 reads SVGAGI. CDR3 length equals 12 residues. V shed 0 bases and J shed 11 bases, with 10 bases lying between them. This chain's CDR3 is CASSYSQGYAFF. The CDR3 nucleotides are TGTGCCAGCAGTTACTCACAGGGATATGCTTTCTTT.

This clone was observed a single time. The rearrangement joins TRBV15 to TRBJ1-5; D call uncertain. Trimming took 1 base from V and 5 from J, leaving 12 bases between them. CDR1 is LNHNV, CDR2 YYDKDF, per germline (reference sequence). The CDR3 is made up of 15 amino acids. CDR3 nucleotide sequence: TGTGCCACCAGCAGAGGGCCCCCGGGATATCAGCCCCAGCATTTT. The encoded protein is CATSRGPPGYQPQHF.

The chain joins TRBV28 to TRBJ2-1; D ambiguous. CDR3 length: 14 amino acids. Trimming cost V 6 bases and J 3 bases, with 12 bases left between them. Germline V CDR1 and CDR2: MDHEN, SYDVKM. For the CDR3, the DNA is TGTGCCAGCAGCCCTAATATCGGCTACAATGAGCAGTTCTTC. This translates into CASSPNIGYNEQFF.

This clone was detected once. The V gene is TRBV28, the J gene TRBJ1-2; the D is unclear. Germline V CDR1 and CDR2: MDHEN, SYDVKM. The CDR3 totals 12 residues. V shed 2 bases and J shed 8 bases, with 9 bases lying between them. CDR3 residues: CASSLTRVGYTF. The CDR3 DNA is TGTGCCAGCAGTTTAACGAGGGTCGGCTACACCTTC.